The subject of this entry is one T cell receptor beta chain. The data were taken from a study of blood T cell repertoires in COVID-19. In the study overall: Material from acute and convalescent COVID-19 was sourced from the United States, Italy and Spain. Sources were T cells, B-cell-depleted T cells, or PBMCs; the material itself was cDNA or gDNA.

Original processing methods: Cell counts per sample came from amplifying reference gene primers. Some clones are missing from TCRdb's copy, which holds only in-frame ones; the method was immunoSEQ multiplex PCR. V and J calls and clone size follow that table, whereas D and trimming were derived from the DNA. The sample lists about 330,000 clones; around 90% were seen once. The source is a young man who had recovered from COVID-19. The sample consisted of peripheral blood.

The CDR3 here is CASSPDGGRLTEAFF. CDR3 nucleotide sequence: TGTGCCAGCAGTCCAGACGGGGGTAGGTTGACTGAAGCTTTCTTT. This sequence joins TRBV27 and TRBJ1-1; possibly TRBD1 for D (5 bases). This CDR3 is built from 15 residues. Looked up from germline, CDR1 is MNHEY and CDR2 is SMNVEV (reference sequence). V dropped 5 bases and J dropped 5 bases, with 18 bases sitting between them.